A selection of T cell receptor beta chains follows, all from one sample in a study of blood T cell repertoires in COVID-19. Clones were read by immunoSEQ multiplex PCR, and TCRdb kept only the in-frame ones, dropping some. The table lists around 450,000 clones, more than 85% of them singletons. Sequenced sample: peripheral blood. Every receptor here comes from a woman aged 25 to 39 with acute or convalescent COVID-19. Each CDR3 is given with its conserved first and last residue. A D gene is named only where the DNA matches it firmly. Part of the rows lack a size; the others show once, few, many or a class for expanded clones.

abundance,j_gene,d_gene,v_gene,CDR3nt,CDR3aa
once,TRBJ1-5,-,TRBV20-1,TGCAGTGCTAGTTTCGGGACTGACAATCAGCCCCAGCATTTT,CSASFGTDNQPQHF
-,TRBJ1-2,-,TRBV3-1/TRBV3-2,TGTGCCAGCAGCCTACTAAGTAGCGGCTACACCTTC,CASSLLSSGYTF
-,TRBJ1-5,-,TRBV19,TGTGCCAGTAGATATCAGGGGTCTAGGAATCAGCCCCAGCATTTT,CASRYQGSRNQPQHF
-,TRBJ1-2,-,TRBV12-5,TGTGCTAGTGGTTTAGCGCCTAATAACTATGGCTACACCTTC,CASGLAPNNYGYTF
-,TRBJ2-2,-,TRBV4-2,TGTGCCAGCAGCCAAGAGTCCAGCGTGAACACCGGGGAGCTGTTTTTT,CASSQESSVNTGELFF
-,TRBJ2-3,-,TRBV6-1,TGTGCCAGCAGTGGATCCACCTATAGGGCGGGGGATACGCAGTATTTT,CASSGSTYRAGDTQYF
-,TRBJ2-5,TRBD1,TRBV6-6,TGTGCCAGCAGTTCGGCCGGGACAGGGGAACAAGAGACCCAGTACTTC,CASSSAGTGEQETQYF
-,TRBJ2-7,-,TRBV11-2,TGTGCCAGCAGCTTAGATCTGGGGGGTTTCGACGAGCAGTACTTC,CASSLDLGGFDEQYF
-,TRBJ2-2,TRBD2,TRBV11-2,TGTGCCAGCAGCATAGACATCGTAGCGGGGGCCTTGAACACCGGGGAGCTGTTTTTT,CASSIDIVAGALNTGELFF
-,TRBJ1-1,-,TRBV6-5,TGTGCCAGCAGTTACTCGCCCAGGGAAGGCACTGAAGCTTTCTTT,CASSYSPREGTEAFF
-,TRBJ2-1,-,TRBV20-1,TGCAGTGCTAGTCCCAAGACAGATGAGCAGTTCTTC,CSASPKTDEQFF
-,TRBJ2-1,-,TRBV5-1,TGCGCCAGCAGCTCCTGGGGTTTGGACGGGCTAGGGAGCTCCTACAATGAGCAGTTCTTC,CASSSWGLDGLGSSYNEQFF
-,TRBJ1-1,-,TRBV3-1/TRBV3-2,TGTGCCAGCACCGAAAACCGCAGGGAGAACACTGAAGCTTTCTTT,CASTENRRENTEAFF
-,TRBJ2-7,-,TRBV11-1,TGTGCCAGCAGCTTAGCGACTAGGCTGTCCGAGCAGTACTTC,CASSLATRLSEQYF
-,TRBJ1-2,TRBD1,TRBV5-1,TGCGCCAGCAGCTTGGTTGGGACAGGGGGCGATGGCTACACCTTC,CASSLVGTGGDGYTF
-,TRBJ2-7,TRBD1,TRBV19,TGTGCCAGTAGTATAGGGGACAGGGGCCTTGGCGAGCAGTACTTC,CASSIGDRGLGEQYF
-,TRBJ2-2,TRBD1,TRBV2,TGTGCCAGCGCTTTGGACAGGGGATTTACCGGGGAGCTGTTTTTT,CASALDRGFTGELFF
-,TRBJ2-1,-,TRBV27,TGTGCCAGCAGTTTTACAGTTTACAATGAGCAGTTCTTC,CASSFTVYNEQFF
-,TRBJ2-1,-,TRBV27,TGTGCCAGCAGTCACGGGTACAATGAGCAGTTCTTC,CASSHGYNEQFF
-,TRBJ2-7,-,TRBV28,TGTGCCAGCAGCCCTCGCGGGGTTGTGGAGTACTTC,CASSPRGVVEYF
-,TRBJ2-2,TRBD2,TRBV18,TGTGCCAGCTCACCACCGCAGGGCGGGGGGGCTTCGAACACCGGGGAGCTGTTTTTT,CASSPPQGGGASNTGELFF
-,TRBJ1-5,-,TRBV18,TGTGCCAGCTCACCGGCCGTGGATCAGCCCCAGCATTTT,CASSPAVDQPQHF
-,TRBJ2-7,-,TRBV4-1,TGCGCCAGCAGCCAAGAAGTCACAGGCTACGAGCAGTACTTC,CASSQEVTGYEQYF
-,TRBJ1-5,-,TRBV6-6,TGTGCCAGCAGTTACTCAATGGAGTCGCCCCAGCATTTT,CASSYSMESPQHF
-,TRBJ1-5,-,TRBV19,TGTGCCAGTAGTATCCGACAGCTATATAGCAATCAGCCCCAGCATTTT,CASSIRQLYSNQPQHF
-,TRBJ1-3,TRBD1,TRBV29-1,TGCAGCGTTCAACAGGGGGTTGGAAACACCATATATTTT,CSVQQGVGNTIYF
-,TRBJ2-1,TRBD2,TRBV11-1,TGTGCCAGCAGTCGCCTGGGGGGGAGTGAGCAGTTCTTC,CASSRLGGSEQFF
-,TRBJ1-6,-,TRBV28,TGTGCCAGCAGTTTCTCCTCGGGGTCTAATTCACCCCTCCACTTT,CASSFSSGSNSPLHF
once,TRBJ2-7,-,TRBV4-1,TGCGCCAGCAGCCAACTCTTGGCCCACGAGCAGTACTTC,CASSQLLAHEQYF